This TCR beta chain was sequenced in a study of T-cell memory formation after mild COVID-19. Overall study results and limits: Cross-reactive memory apparently joined, as some responding clones appeared in pre-infection memory. Contracting clones localized mainly to CM and EM when CD4+ and mainly to EMRA when CD8+. CD4/CD8 balance characterized clones contracting day 15 to 85, and CD4+ skew characterized later expanders.

The sample holds a few counts of this clonotype. The antigen remains unidentified. Germline V gene lookup returns CDR1 SGHTA and CDR2 FQGTGA. The CDR3 is 14 residues long. V dropped 6 bases and J dropped 2 bases, with 8 bases sitting between them. Using constant-segment primers, 5'RACE produced TCR alpha and TCR beta cDNA libraries carrying sample barcodes and UMIs. TCRdb itself ran the 5' RACE reads through MiXCR, one entry per CDR3 protein. The sample includes around 320,000 distinct CDR3 sequences, around an eighth of them seen just once. This TCR came from a man aged 18 to 30 who had mild COVID-19 (a few samples of this study predate the infection). Cell type and time point are not known. The V call is TRBV7-3, the J call TRBJ1-6; D unclear. Material: PBMCs or a T cell subset sorted from them (not recorded which). The CDR3 spells CASSIDAYNSPLHF. DNA for the CDR3: TGTGCCAGCAGTATAGACGCCTATAATTCACCCCTCCACTTT.